This TCR beta chain derives from a study of CD8+ T cells in alopecia areata. Study outcomes and limitations: Numerous expanded lesional clones remained in scalp and blood during tofacitinib.

Concerning this clone: Its antigen remains unknown.

Sequencing relied on a cDNA template that was reverse transcribed from extracted RNA. Here immunoSEQ multiplex PCR was the method, and the copy in TCRdb shows in-frame clones only, minus some. The table lists over 100,000 clones, 50% to 75% of them singletons, with 12% in the top ten. Germline V lookup: CDR1 LGHNA, CDR2 YNFKEQ. CDR3 length equals 11 residues. V lost 1 base, J lost 8 bases, and 5 bases lay in between. The treatment was: oral pan-JAK inhibitor, 5-10 mg twice daily. The source of this sequence is a human donor with alopecia areata. The rearrangement links TRBV4-2 to TRBJ1-1; D is uncertain. This specimen consisted of CD8+ T cells sorted from blood, obtained at week 24, from a patient treated with tofacitinib. This chain's CDR3 is CASSQGREAFF. As DNA, the CDR3 is TGTGCCAGCAGCCAAGGGCGCGAAGCTTTCTTT.